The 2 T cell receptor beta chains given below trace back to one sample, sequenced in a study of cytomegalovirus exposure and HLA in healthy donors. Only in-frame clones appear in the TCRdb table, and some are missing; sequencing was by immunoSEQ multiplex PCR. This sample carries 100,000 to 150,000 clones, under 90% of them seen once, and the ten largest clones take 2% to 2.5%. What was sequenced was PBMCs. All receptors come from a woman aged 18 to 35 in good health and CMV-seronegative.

CDR3 loop: CASSLEGTGANYGYTF. In DNA, the CDR3 is TGTGCCAGCAGCTTAGAGGGGACAGGGGCCAACTATGGCTACACCTTC. The rearrangement links TRBV7-9 to TRBJ1-2; 10 positions agree with TRBD1. CDR1 and CDR2 (germline): SEHNR, FQNEAQ (reference sequence). The V segment lost 1 base and the J segment 2 bases; nucleotides outside the gene matches: 4. This CDR3 spans 16 amino acids.

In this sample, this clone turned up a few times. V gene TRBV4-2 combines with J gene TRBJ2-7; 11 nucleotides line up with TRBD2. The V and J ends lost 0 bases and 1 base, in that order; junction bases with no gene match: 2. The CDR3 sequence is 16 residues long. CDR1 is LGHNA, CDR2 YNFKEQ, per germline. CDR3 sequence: CASSQELAGESYEQYF. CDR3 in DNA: TGTGCCAGCAGCCAAGAACTAGCGGGAGAGTCCTACGAGCAGTACTTC.